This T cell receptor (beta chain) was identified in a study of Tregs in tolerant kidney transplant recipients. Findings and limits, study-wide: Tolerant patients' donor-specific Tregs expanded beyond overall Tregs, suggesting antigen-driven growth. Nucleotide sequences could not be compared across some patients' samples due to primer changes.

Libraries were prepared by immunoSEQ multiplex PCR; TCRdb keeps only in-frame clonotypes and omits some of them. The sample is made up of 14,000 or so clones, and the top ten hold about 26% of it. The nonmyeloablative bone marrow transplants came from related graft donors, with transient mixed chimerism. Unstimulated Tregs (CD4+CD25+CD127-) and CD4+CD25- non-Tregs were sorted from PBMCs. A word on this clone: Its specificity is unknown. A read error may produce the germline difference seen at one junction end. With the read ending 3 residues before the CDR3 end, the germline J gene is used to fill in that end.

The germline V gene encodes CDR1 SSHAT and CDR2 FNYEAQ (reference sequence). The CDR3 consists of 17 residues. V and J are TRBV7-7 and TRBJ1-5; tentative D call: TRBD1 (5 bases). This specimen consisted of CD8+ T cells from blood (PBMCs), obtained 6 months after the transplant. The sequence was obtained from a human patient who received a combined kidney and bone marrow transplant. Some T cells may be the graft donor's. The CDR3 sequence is CARAFRQPRYSNRPQHF. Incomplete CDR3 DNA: TGTGCCAGGGCCTTTAGACAGCCACGATATAGCAATCGGCCC.